The sequence of this T cell receptor (beta chain) was determined in a study of blood T cell repertoires in COVID-19. Study context: Some COVID-19 samples were acute and others convalescent; all came from the United States, Italy and Spain. Sources were T cells, B-cell-depleted T cells, or PBMCs; the material itself was cDNA or gDNA.

The germline gives CDR1 MGHRA, CDR2 YSYEKL. The CDR3 runs 18 residues. V shed 1 base, J shed 2 bases, and the junction held 7 bases outside the gene matches. In the authors' methods: Scientists estimated how many nucleated cells there were by amplifying reference gene primers. The table came from immunoSEQ multiplex PCR; TCRdb's copy has only in-frame clones and leaves some out. V and J calls and clone size are as listed in that table; D and trimming were resolved from the DNA. Found here are fewer than 70,000 clones, approximately 86% of them singletons; the top ten hold 1.4%. This clonotype was obtained from a woman aged 55-70 years with acute or convalescent COVID-19. What was sequenced was peripheral blood. V and J are TRBV4-1 and TRBJ2-5; 13 bases agree with TRBD2. Written as DNA, the CDR3 is TGCGCCAGCAGCCAAGGGACTAGCGGGAGCGGATTGCAAGAGACCCAGTACTTC. The encoded protein is CASSQGTSGSGLQETQYF.